These 22 T cell receptor beta chains originate from one sample sequenced in a study of OX40 agonist ivuxolimab in advanced cancers. Produced via immunoSEQ multiplex PCR; TCRdb's table is partial and in-frame only. The sample contains tens of thousands of clones, 85% of which appear only once. This specimen consisted of CD4+ or CD8+ T cells sorted from blood, obtained in a trial of the OX40 agonist ivuxolimab. The source of these receptors is an adult with an advanced solid tumor such as melanoma, head and neck, liver or kidney cancer.

The chain is built from TRBV11-3 and TRBJ2-3; weak D call: TRBD2 (7 bases). This CDR3 contains 14 residues. V dropped 3 bases and J dropped 10 bases, with 17 bases sitting between them. Germline CDR1 SGHNT, CDR2 YENEEA. This CDR3 reads CASSFAGAGRAQYF. The CDR3 DNA reads TGTGCCAGCAGCTTTGCGGGGGCCGGGCGGGCGCAGTATTTT.

The sample holds one count of this clone. The chain joins TRBV4-3 to TRBJ2-1; 7 bases line up with TRBD2. J was trimmed by 5 bases and V by 4 bases; bases with no gene match: 8. The CDR3 is made up of 15 amino acids. Germline lookup yields CDR1 LGHNA and CDR2 YSLEER. CDR3 nucleotides: TGCGCCAGCAGCCTCTGGGCGGGAGTTAACAATGAGCAGTTCTTC. This sequence encodes CASSLWAGVNNEQFF.

The V call is TRBV4-2, the J call TRBJ1-2, with TRBD1 as a possible D gene (5 bases). Trimming took 6 bases from V and 4 from J, leaving 18 bases between them. The germline V gene encodes CDR1 LGHNA and CDR2 YNFKEQ. The CDR3 totals 15 residues. CDR3 sequence (DNA): TGTGCCAGCAGGCACAAGGGGTACGGACCCTATGGCTACACCTTC. This translates into CASRHKGYGPYGYTF.

This chain joins TRBV6-5 and TRBJ1-3; D not certain. The V gene lost 6 bases and the J gene lost 2 bases, with 11 bases spanning the gap. CDR3 size: 14 residues. Germline V gives CDR1 MNHEY, CDR2 SVGAGI. CDR3 region: CASRDQRAGNTIYF. The CDR3 region has the DNA TGTGCCAGCAGGGATCAAAGGGCTGGAAACACCATATATTTT.

Note on this clone: One junction end does not reproduce the germline sequence, and a read error may be involved. This chain links TRBV7-7 with TRBJ2-5, with TRBD1 as a possible D gene (6 bases). This CDR3 region has 13 residues. Germline lookup yields CDR1 SSHAT and CDR2 FNYEAQ (reference sequence). The CDR3 region is CASTRTRGETQYF. For the CDR3, the DNA is TGTGCTAGCACCCGGACGAGGGGGGAGACCCAGTACTTC.

This clone was detected only once. V is TRBV18 and J is TRBJ2-1; either TRBD1 or TRBD2 may fit D (6 bases each). The germline V and J ends were trimmed by 4 bases and 4 bases, with 8 bases remaining between them. This CDR3 is 13 amino acids long. CDR1 KGHSH and CDR2 LQKENI come from the germline V gene. The CDR3 loop is CASSQGGYNEQFF. DNA of the CDR3: TGTGCCAGCTCACAGGGGGGATACAATGAGCAGTTCTTC.

This chain uses TRBV27 with TRBJ2-7; no firm D call. V lost 7 bases and J lost 2, with 15 bases in between. Germline-derived CDR1 and CDR2 are MNHEY and SMNVEV (reference sequence). The CDR3 has 14 residues. CDR3 sequence (DNA): TGTGCCAGCAAAATCGACCGATTAACCTACGAGCAGTACTTC. Protein: CASKIDRLTYEQYF.

The rearrangement uses TRBV7-3 and TRBJ2-1; 13 nucleotides align to TRBD2. J was trimmed by 9 bases and V by 5 bases; bases with no gene match: 7. Germline CDR1 reads SGHTA; CDR2 reads FQGTGA. CDR3 length: 15 residues. The CDR3, as DNA: TGTGCCAGCAGCCCCACTAGCGGGAGGGCCCTTGAGCAGTTCTTC. It translates to CASSPTSGRALEQFF.

This chain joins TRBV2 and TRBJ2-6; D is possibly TRBD1 or TRBD2 (5 bases each). V gave up 5 bases and J gave up 3 bases, with 14 bases separating them. The germline V gene has CDR1 SNHLY and CDR2 FYNNEI. The CDR3 sequence is 16 residues long. CDR3 loop: CASSQIRGGGANVLTF. CDR3 DNA sequence: TGTGCCAGCAGTCAAATCCGGGGCGGTGGGGCCAACGTCCTGACTTTC.

This rearrangement joins TRBV2 to TRBJ1-5; no clear D gene. Germline V gene sequence: CDR1 SNHLY, CDR2 FYNNEI. V dropped 6 bases and J dropped 3 bases, with 12 bases sitting between them. The CDR3 is 14 amino acids. CDR3 DNA: TGTGCCAGCAGATCCGACATCGTCAATCAGCCCCAGCATTTT. Translated: CASRSDIVNQPQHF.

The genes are TRBV12-5 and TRBJ2-3, with 9 bases lining up with TRBD1. There are 15 residues in the CDR3. V shed 2 bases, J shed 4 bases, and the junction held 4 bases outside the gene matches. Germline V CDR1 and CDR2: LGHNT, FRNRAP. In DNA, the CDR3 is TGTGCTAGTGGTTTGCAGGGACAGGGCGCAGATACGCAGTATTTT. Its protein product is CASGLQGQGADTQYF. Filled out from reference TRBV12-5 and TRBJ2-3, the complete variable domain reads DARVTQTPRHKVTEMGQEVTMRCQPILGHNTVFWYRQTMMQGLELLAYFRNRAPLDDSGMPKDRFSAEMPDATLATLKIQPSEPRDSAVYFCASGLQGQGADTQYFGPGTRLTVL.

The chain combines TRBV11-3 with TRBJ2-1; D may be TRBD1 (5 bases). The V end lost 1 base, the J end lost 4 bases, and 11 bases lay between the germline ends. The CDR3 is 15 residues long. Per the germline V gene, CDR1 is SGHNT and CDR2 is YENEEA. The CDR3 loop is CASSLGGGIYNEQFF. CDR3 DNA: TGTGCCAGCAGCTTAGGGGGCGGTATTTACAATGAGCAGTTCTTC. Full variable domain (remainder filled in from reference TRBV11-3 and TRBJ2-1): EAGVVQSPRYKIIEKKQPVAFWCNPISGHNTLYWYLQNLGQGPELLIRYENEEAVDDSQLPKDRFSAERLKGVDSTLKIQPAELGDSAVYLCASSLGGGIYNEQFFGPGTRLTVL.

The CDR3 region has the DNA TGTGCCTGGCTACTAACCGGGGAGCTGTTTTTT. It codes for CAWLLTGELFF. The chain recombines TRBV30 with TRBJ2-2; D gene uncertain. The CDR3 is 11 amino acids. Trimming removed 5 bases at V and 5 bases at J, with 6 bases between. In germline, CDR1 is GTSNPN, CDR2 SVGIG (reference sequence).

As DNA, the CDR3 is TGTGCCAGTAGTCGGTCCCAGGAAGGCTATGGCTACACCTTC. This gives the protein CASSRSQEGYGYTF. The chain couples TRBV19 to TRBJ1-2; D unresolved. The CDR3 totals 14 residues. Germline V gene lookup returns CDR1 LNHDA and CDR2 SQIVND (reference sequence). Trimming removed 5 bases from V and 4 bases from J, with 14 bases in between. The full variable domain, its missing parts supplied by reference TRBV19 and TRBJ1-2, is DGGITQSPKYLFRKEGQNVTLSCEQNLNHDAMYWYRQDPGQGLRLIYYSQIVNDFQKGDIAEGYSVSREKKESFPLTVTSAQKNPTAFYLCASSRSQEGYGYTFGSGTRLTVV.

The chain combines TRBV7-8 with TRBJ1-1, with D uncertain. Trimming pared 5 bases from V and 1 base from J, leaving 2 bases between. Germline V CDR1 and CDR2: SGHVS, FQNEAQ. The CDR3 is 11 residues long. The CDR3 nucleotides are TGTGCCAGCAGCCAGAACACTGAAGCTTTCTTT. This sequence encodes CASSQNTEAFF.

This clone was counted a single time. The CDR3 sequence is CAGADKLAGAHEQYF. As DNA, the CDR3 is TGTGCCGGGGCGGATAAACTAGCGGGAGCCCACGAGCAGTACTTC. The rearrangement links TRBV6-6 to TRBJ2-7; 11 bases are shared with TRBD2. The CDR3 has 15 amino acids. The junction had 14 bases not matched to a gene; V was cut back by 11 bases and J by 5 bases. Germline-derived CDR1 and CDR2 are MNHNY and SVGAGI (reference sequence).

This clone has just one count. V is TRBV20-1 and J is TRBJ1-2; D gene unclear. CDR3 length equals 11 residues. V gave up 0 bases and J gave up 8 bases, with 7 bases separating them. Looked up from germline, CDR1 is DFQATT and CDR2 is SNEGSKA (reference sequence). Here the CDR3 reads CSARDSAGYTF. The CDR3 nucleotides are TGCAGTGCTAGAGACTCCGCAGGCTACACCTTC.

V usage is TRBV5-1 and J usage is TRBJ2-2, with D possibly called TRBD1 or TRBD2 (5 bases each). CDR3 length: 15 amino acids. Germline CDR1 is SGHRS and CDR2 is YFSETQ. V shed 0 bases and J shed 2 bases, with 8 bases lying between them. The CDR3 DNA sequence: TGCGCCAGCAGCTTGGATGGGGGTAACACCGGGGAGCTGTTTTTT. Its translation is CASSLDGGNTGELFF.

Only one count was recorded for this clone. The rearrangement uses TRBV15 and TRBJ1-2, with D unresolved. There are 12 residues in the CDR3. Trimming cost V 5 bases and J 4 bases, with 8 bases left between them. Germline V CDR1 and CDR2: LNHNV, YYDKDF (reference sequence). The CDR3 loop is CATSLDFYGYTF. Written as DNA, the CDR3 is TGTGCCACCAGCTTAGACTTCTATGGCTACACCTTC.

The chain has TRBV6-4 and TRBJ1-2, with D unclear. Trimming took off 0 bases at V and 4 bases at J, with 9 bases between the two ends. CDR3 length: 14 amino acids. Germline assignment: CDR1 MRHNA and CDR2 SNTAGT. The CDR3 DNA reads as TGTGCCAGCAGTGACTCTGGAGGGAGCTATGGCTACACCTTC. Amino acid sequence: CASSDSGGSYGYTF.

J is TRBJ2-2 and V is TRBV5-1; D remains ambiguous. V was shortened by 5 bases and J by 0 bases, with 14 bases between the two germline ends. Germline CDR1 reads SGHRS; CDR2 reads YFSETQ. This CDR3 contains 16 residues. CDR3 region: CASRTATITNTGELFF. DNA of the CDR3: TGCGCCAGCAGGACGGCAACGATTACGAACACCGGGGAGCTGTTTTTT.

V usage is TRBV5-8 and J usage is TRBJ1-1; D may be TRBD1 (5 bases). The CDR3 is made up of 13 amino acids. Germline V CDR1 and CDR2: SGHTS, YDEGEE. Deletions cut 6 bases from V and 4 bases from J, with 13 bases between. CDR3 in amino acids: CASTAPGSTEAFF. The CDR3 DNA is TGTGCCAGCACCGCCCCAGGGTCCACTGAAGCTTTCTTT.